Listed below are T cell receptor beta chains from one sample, sequenced in a study of T cell responses to AZD1222 COVID-19 vaccine. TCRdb's copy holds only in-frame clones and misses some; the assay was immunoSEQ multiplex PCR. Of fewer than 200,000 clones in the sample, 70% to 90% were seen once. Sequencing was performed on peripheral blood, taken on day 0 of AZD1222 vaccination. These receptors came from an adult in good health. Both conserved end residues are trimmed from each CDR3.

V	J	CDR3
TRBV3-1/TRBV3-2	TRBJ1-1	ASSQVAGGTEAF
TRBV5-1	TRBJ2-2	ASSVSGLAVTGELF
TRBV3-1/TRBV3-2	TRBJ1-4	ASSLTLKTGTGNEKLF
TRBV5-4	TRBJ1-1	ASSLKGKSEAF
TRBV3-1/TRBV3-2	TRBJ1-4	ASSQGQGREKLF
TRBV5-4	TRBJ1-4	ASSSPKGAEEKLF
TRBV15	TRBJ1-5	ATSRQPRDRGGQPQH
TRBV30	TRBJ2-1	AWSKETTNEQF
TRBV11-3	TRBJ2-1	ASSLGRWSEQF
TRBV19	TRBJ2-7	ASSIAGQSYEQY
TRBV28	TRBJ1-4	ASRDPATNEKLF
TRBV5-1	TRBJ2-7	ASSQTGSYEQY
TRBV27	TRBJ1-4	ASSSAGGYEKLF
TRBV28	TRBJ1-5	ASSLFGDQPQH
TRBV9	TRBJ1-2	ASSAKVYPRSDGYT